The TCR beta chain described here comes from a study of blood T cells in healthy people across ages. V was clipped by 4 bases and J by 6 bases, with 17 bases between them. CDR1 and CDR2 (germline): MNHNS, SASEGT. The length of the CDR3 is 15 residues. Worth noting for this clonotype: The antigen remains undetermined.

The second PCR ran about 6 to 11 cycles with a sample-barcoded 5' primer and J-beta primers. TCRdb processed the 5' RACE reads anew with MiXCR; each CDR3 protein has one entry. The table has hundreds of thousands of distinct CDR3 sequences, approximately 50% seen once. Overall study findings and caveats: The study found TCR beta diversity correlated strongly with naive T cell percentage. Unknown donor CMV status possibly confounded expanded clonotype changes. Across the age range, TCR beta diversity per million T cells fell in a roughly linear way.

The genes are TRBV6-1 and TRBJ2-3; TRBD2 might be the D (6 bases). The sequenced sample was blood. The receptor was derived from a man aged 55-75 years in good health. The CDR3 bases are TGTGCCAGCAGTGGTGGGACTCTTCTGGGGGATACGCAGTATTTT. This gives the protein CASSGGTLLGDTQYF.